This TCR beta chain was sequenced for a study of T cell repertoires in cytomegalovirus infection (dated by TCRdb to between 2019 and 2020). For the wider study: The HLA type of each donor mattered for the analysis, because public TCR beta signatures pointed to carriage of CMV infection along with the matching HLA type. What the authors observed across the whole study: In the ex vivo response, HLA-C-restricted CMV-specific TCR beta clonotypes were dominant, and in two of eight donors the single most frequent clonotype came from this HLA-C-restricted group. In both this cohort and an independent cohort of more than 350 donors, the cumulative frequency of public TCR beta family members distinguished carriers of CMV infection plus the relevant HLA type.

Sequencing relied on an Illumina HiSeq 1500. TCRdb reprocessing: public reads trimmed at Q25 with fastp, clones called with MiXCR, in-frame beta chains kept. For every CDR3 protein sequence, its rows merge into one entry that carries the most common genes and DNA. The sample contains around 170,000 distinct CDR3 sequences, 13% to 15% of them found a single time. The leading ten clones occupy over 20% of the sample. Per the germline V gene, SQVTM is the CDR1 and ANQGSEA is the CDR2. The CDR3 holds 15 amino acids from the cysteine to the phenylalanine. Of the read, only the CDR3 DNA is kept; its 45 bases are in frame from base 1. V lost 5 bases and J lost 8 bases; the stretch between them is 22 bases long. This clonotype was detected a few times. Its antigen is still unknown. No base quality information exists; no much larger clone differs at one position.

This sequence uses TRBV29-1 and TRBJ2-1; the D call is possibly TRBD1 or TRBD2, each sharing 7 bases. The receptor's source is a human donor in good health (CMV status not recorded). Some clones in this sample may be carry-over from other donors' samples. The sample was PBMCs. The DNA is TGCAGCGTTCTGGGGGCCAGGGGGAGGGCTGATGAGCAGTTCTTC. This is translated as CSVLGARGRADEQFF.